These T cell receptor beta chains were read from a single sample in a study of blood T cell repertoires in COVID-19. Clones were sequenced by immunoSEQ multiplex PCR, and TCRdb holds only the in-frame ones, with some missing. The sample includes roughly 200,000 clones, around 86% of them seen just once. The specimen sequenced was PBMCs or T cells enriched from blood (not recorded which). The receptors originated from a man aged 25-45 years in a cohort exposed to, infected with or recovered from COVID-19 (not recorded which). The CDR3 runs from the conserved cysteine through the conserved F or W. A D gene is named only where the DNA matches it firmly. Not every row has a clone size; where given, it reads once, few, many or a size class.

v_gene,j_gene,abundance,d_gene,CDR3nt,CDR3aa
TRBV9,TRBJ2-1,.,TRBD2,TGTGCCAGCAGCGTAGATATAGCGGGAGGTGGCACGGATGAGCAGTTCTTC,CASSVDIAGGGTDEQFF
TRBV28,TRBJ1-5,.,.,TGTGCCAGCAGTTTTTGGTCAGGTAGCAATCAGCCCCAGCATTTT,CASSFWSGSNQPQHF
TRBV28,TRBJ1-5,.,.,TGTGCCAGCAGTTGGCGGATGAATAGCAATCAGCCCCAGCATTTT,CASSWRMNSNQPQHF
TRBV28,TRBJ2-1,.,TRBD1,TGTGCCAGCAGCTCTCCCGGGACAGGGTCTTACAATGAGCAGTTCTTC,CASSSPGTGSYNEQFF
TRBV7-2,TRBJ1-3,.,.,TGTGCCAGCAGCCCCAGAAACGTGCGGGTAGACACCATATATTTT,CASSPRNVRVDTIYF
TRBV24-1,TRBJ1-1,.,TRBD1,TGTGCCACCCGACCAGGGGGGAACTCGCCCCAGAACACTGAAGCTTTCTTT,CATRPGGNSPQNTEAFF
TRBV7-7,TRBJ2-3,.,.,TGTGCTAGCAGCATAACAGGGGGGGGCACAGATACGCAGTATTTT,CASSITGGGTDTQYF
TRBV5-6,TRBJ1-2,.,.,TGTGCCAGCAGCAAAATTGACAGCTCTCACTATGGCTACACCTTC,CASSKIDSSHYGYTF
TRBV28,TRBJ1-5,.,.,TGTGCCAGCAGTTTAGACAAGGCAGCTTCTTATAGCAATCAGCCCCAGCATTTT,CASSLDKAASYSNQPQHF
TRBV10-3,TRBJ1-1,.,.,TGTGCCACTGCGACATCTTTGAACACTGAAGCTTTCTTT,CATATSLNTEAFF
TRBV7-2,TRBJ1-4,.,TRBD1,TGTGCCAGCAGCTTAGTGGACAGGGTGAATGAAAAACTGTTTTTT,CASSLVDRVNEKLFF
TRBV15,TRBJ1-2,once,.,TGTGCCACCAGCAGAGATAGACGGTCAGCGCCCTATGGCTACACCTTC,CATSRDRRSAPYGYTF
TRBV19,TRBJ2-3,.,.,TGTGCCAGTAGTCCTTGGGTCAAACTAACAGATACGCAGTATTTT,CASSPWVKLTDTQYF
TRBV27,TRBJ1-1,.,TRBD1,TGTGCCAGCAGCCCGGGACAGGGGCTGAAGAACACTGAAGCTTTCTTT,CASSPGQGLKNTEAFF
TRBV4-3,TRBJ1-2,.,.,TGCGCCAGCAGCCAAGATGGGGCGAGCTATGGCTACACCTTC,CASSQDGASYGYTF
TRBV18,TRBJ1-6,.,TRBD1,TGTGCCAGCTCACCCGGGACAGGGAATTCACCCCTCCACTTT,CASSPGTGNSPLHF
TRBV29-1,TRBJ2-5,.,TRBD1,TGCAGCGTTGAAGGGGGACAGGGATGGGTAGAGACCCAGTACTTC,CSVEGGQGWVETQYF
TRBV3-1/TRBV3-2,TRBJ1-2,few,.,TGTGCCAGCAGCCAAGATGGCACGAGACAGAGATATGGCTACACCTTC,CASSQDGTRQRYGYTF
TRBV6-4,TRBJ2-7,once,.,TGTGCCAGCAGTGACTCGACAGGAGCGTCCTACGAGCAGTACTTC,CASSDSTGASYEQYF
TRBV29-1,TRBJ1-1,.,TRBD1,TGCAGCGCCCTCTTGAGACAGGGGGGGCGAACTGAAGCTTTCTTT,CSALLRQGGRTEAFF
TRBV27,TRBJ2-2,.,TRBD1,TGTGCCAGCAGTTTATACGGGACAGGGGTCGCCGGGGAGCTGTTTTTT,CASSLYGTGVAGELFF
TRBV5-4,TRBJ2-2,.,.,TGTGCCAGCAGCTCCAGCCGGAGCCGGGAGCTGTTTTTT,CASSSSRSRELFF
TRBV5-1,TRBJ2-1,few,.,TGCGCCAGCGGGCCTCTAAGTGGAGAGCAGTTCTTC,CASGPLSGEQFF
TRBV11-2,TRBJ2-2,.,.,TGTGCCAGCAGCTTAGTATCCTTCGGGGAGCTGTTTTTT,CASSLVSFGELFF
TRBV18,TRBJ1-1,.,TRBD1,TGTGCCAGCTCACCACAGGGGGCAGGCACTGAAGCTTTCTTT,CASSPQGAGTEAFF
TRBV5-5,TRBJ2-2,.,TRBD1,TGTGCCAGCATCCCGACAGGGGTTCTTTCGAACACCGGGGAGCTGTTTTTT,CASIPTGVLSNTGELFF
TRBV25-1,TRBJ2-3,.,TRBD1,TGTGCCAGCAGCTGGACAGGGGGTACAGATACGCAGTATTTT,CASSWTGGTDTQYF
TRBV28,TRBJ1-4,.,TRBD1,TGTGCCAGCAGTCAAGGGGGCCATGGGCTGTTTTTT,CASSQGGHGLFF
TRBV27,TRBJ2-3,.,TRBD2,TGTGCCAGCAGTTTATGGACTAGCGGGGGGAGCACAGATACGCAGTATTTT,CASSLWTSGGSTDTQYF
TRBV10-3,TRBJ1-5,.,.,TGTGCCACAGGGGCGAGCAATCAGCCCCAGCATTTT,CATGASNQPQHF
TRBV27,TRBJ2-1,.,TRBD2,TGTGCCAGCAGTTTATACCTAGCGGGAGGGCGTGAGCAGTTCTTC,CASSLYLAGGREQFF
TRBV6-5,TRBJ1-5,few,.,TGTGCCAGCAGTCGACGGGGAAATCAGCCCCAGCATTTT,CASSRRGNQPQHF
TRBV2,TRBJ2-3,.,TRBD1,TGTGCCAGCAACCTACAGGGGGCGGATACGCAGTATTTT,CASNLQGADTQYF
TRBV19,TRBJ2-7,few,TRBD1,TGTGCCAGTGGATGGGGGACAGGGTCCTCCTACGAGCAGTACTTC,CASGWGTGSSYEQYF
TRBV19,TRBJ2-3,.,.,TGTGCCAGTAGTATACTTAAATTCGCCAGTGTCCGGGACACAGATACGCAGTATTTT,CASSILKFASVRDTDTQYF
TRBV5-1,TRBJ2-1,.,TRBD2,TGCGCCAGCAGCCCCCATAGCGGGAGGGCGAACAATGAGCAGTTCTTC,CASSPHSGRANNEQFF
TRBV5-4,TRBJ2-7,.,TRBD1,TGTGCCAGCAGCTTGGGGGACAGGCCCTACGAGCAGTACTTC,CASSLGDRPYEQYF
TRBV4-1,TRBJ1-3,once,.,TGCGCCAGCAGCCTCATAGGGGAGGCGGGAAACACCATATATTTT,CASSLIGEAGNTIYF
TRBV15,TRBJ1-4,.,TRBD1,TGTGCCACCAGCAGAGCCAACAGGGGACTTAATGAAAAACTGTTTTTT,CATSRANRGLNEKLFF
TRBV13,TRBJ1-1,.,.,TGTGCCAGCAGCTTCGGCGGTGAAGCTTTCTTT,CASSFGGEAFF
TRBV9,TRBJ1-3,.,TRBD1,TGTGCCAGCAGCGCTACAGGGGGCAATGGAAACACCATATATTTT,CASSATGGNGNTIYF
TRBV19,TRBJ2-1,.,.,TGTGCCAGTAGTATAGGGACAGTACTAAGCAATGAGCAGTTCTTC,CASSIGTVLSNEQFF
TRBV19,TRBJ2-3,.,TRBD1,TGTGCCAGTAGTACCTACAGGGGGCGGACAGATACGCAGTATTTT,CASSTYRGRTDTQYF
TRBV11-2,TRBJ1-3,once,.,TGTGCCAGCAGCTCCCCCCGTACTGGAAACACCATATATTTT,CASSSPRTGNTIYF
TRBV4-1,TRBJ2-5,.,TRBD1,TGCGCCAGCAGCCACCTGCCGGGACAGGGAGAAGAGACCCAGTACTTC,CASSHLPGQGEETQYF
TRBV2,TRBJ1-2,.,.,TGTGCCAGCTATCCGGGACACTCCTATGGCTACACCTTC,CASYPGHSYGYTF
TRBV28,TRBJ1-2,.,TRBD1,TGTGCCAGCAGCTCAGGGGGTGGCTACACCTTC,CASSSGGGYTF
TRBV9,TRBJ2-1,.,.,TGTGCCAGCAGCGTAGCCGGTCGCAATGAGCAGTTCTTC,CASSVAGRNEQFF
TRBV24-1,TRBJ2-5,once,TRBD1,TGTGCCACCAGTGACCCCGGACAGGGGGAGACCCAGTACTTC,CATSDPGQGETQYF
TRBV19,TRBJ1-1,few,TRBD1,TGTGCCAGTCGGGACAGGGGGCAAAGGGGGACCGGGCTCACTGAAGCTTTCTTT,CASRDRGQRGTGLTEAFF
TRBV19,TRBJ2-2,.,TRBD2,TGTGCCAGTAGTTACTCGGGGAGGGGGAACACCGGGGAGCTGTTTTTT,CASSYSGRGNTGELFF
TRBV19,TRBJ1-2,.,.,TGTGCCAGTAGTATCAGAGTGTGGGAGAACTATGGCTACACCTTC,CASSIRVWENYGYTF